The clone carrying this TCR beta chain was observed a few times. Its antigen is still unknown. The sample is drawn from a study of response to subunit inactivated influenza vaccine. TCRdb re-derived calls from the RT-PCR reads in MiXCR, one entry per CDR3 protein. The sample includes hundreds of thousands of distinct CDR3 sequences, less than 20% of them seen just once. General study findings and limits: The authors suggested that few new T cells are recruited per seasonal influenza vaccination.

The CDR3 has 17 residues. Trimming shortened V by 5 bases and J by 6 bases, and 23 bases separated the two germline ends. Germline-derived CDR1 and CDR2 are LGHNA and YNFKEQ. The receptor was isolated from a man over 45 who received an inactivated influenza vaccine. The J gene is TRBJ2-1, the V gene TRBV4-2; D might be TRBD2 (5 bases). The sample here was PBMCs from blood, taken 12 days after vaccination. CDR3 amino acids: CASSALGVSAAPNEQFF. CDR3 nucleotides: TGTGCCAGCAGCGCCCTGGGTGTTAGCGCGGCTCCCAATGAGCAGTTCTTC.